One sample yielded the 11 T cell receptor beta chains listed below, sequenced in a study of T cell changes during pregnancy in multiple sclerosis. The assay was immunoSEQ multiplex PCR, and TCRdb's table has in-frame clones only and misses some. Altogether roughly 40,000 clones are present, approximately 92% being singletons, with the ten largest covering 10% to 15%. The sequencing here drew on CD8+ T cells from peripheral blood mononuclear cells, taken in the first trimester of pregnancy. The receptor set was obtained from a female donor with multiple sclerosis, enrolled in a pregnancy study.

The chain uses TRBV10-1 and TRBJ2-5, with TRBD1 matching 9 bases. After removal of 6 bases from V and 5 bases from J, the junction contained 7 bases not matched to a gene. The CDR3 has 14 residues. Germline V gives CDR1 WNHNN, CDR2 SYGVQD (reference sequence). CDR3 residues: CASSRDRDVETQYF. The CDR3 DNA follows: TGCGCCAGCAGCCGGGACAGGGACGTGGAGACCCAGTACTTC.

The rearrangement uses TRBV4-1 and TRBJ2-7; perhaps TRBD2 as D (6 bases). CDR1 and CDR2 (germline): MGHRA, YSYEKL. The CDR3 has 16 residues. Trimming left V 0 bases short and J 1 base short, with 13 bases between. DNA of the CDR3: TGCGCCAGCAGCCAAGACCCAGGGACTGAGTCCTACGAGCAGTACTTC. This codes for CASSQDPGTESYEQYF.

The J gene is TRBJ2-5, the V gene TRBV15; 10 positions match TRBD1. The CDR3 has 14 amino acids. V lost 3 bases, J lost 5 bases, and 3 bases stayed unmatched. CDR1 and CDR2 (germline): LNHNV, YYDKDF (reference sequence). CDR3 region: CATSSPDRGETQYF. The CDR3 region has the DNA TGTGCCACCAGCAGTCCGGACAGGGGGGAGACCCAGTACTTC.

This sequence joins TRBV9 and TRBJ1-1, with 12 bases identical to TRBD1. This CDR3 has 15 residues. CDR1 SGDLS and CDR2 YYNGEE come from the germline V gene. Losses at the gene ends were 2 bases for V and 5 bases for J; bases not matched to a gene: 4. CDR3 nucleotides: TGTGCCAGCAGCGTGGGGACAGGGGGCGCAACTGAAGCTTTCTTT. Its translation: CASSVGTGGATEAFF.

The genes are TRBV2 and TRBJ1-2, with a tentative D call TRBD1 (5 bases). Between the trimmed V and J ends, which lost 6 bases and 4 bases, there was a span of 24 bases. The germline CDR1 and CDR2 sequences are SNHLY and FYNNEI. This CDR3 region has 17 residues. This CDR3 is CASREGLSSTLPYGYTF. CDR3 coding DNA: TGTGCCAGCAGGGAGGGACTGTCCTCTACCCTACCCTATGGCTACACCTTC.

Here the CDR3 reads CASSLVGGWGEQYF. CDR3 in DNA: TGTGCCAGCAGCTTAGTAGGCGGGTGGGGCGAGCAGTACTTC. This sequence joins TRBV7-9 and TRBJ2-7; possibly TRBD2 for D (5 bases). Trimming pared 1 base from V and 6 bases from J, leaving 13 bases between. Germline V gives CDR1 SEHNR, CDR2 FQNEAQ (reference sequence). This CDR3 is 14 amino acids long.

The rearrangement links TRBV21-1 to TRBJ1-1; the D call of TRBD1 is as the table states it, not checked on the DNA. TRBV21-1 is a pseudogene locus. The CDR3 runs to 18 residues. As DNA, the CDR3 is TGTGCCAGCAGCAAAGCGCCGACCCACAGGGGGGAGAACACTGAAGCTTTCTTT. Translating it yields CASSKAPTHRGENTEAFF.

The V and J genes are TRBV10-3 and TRBJ2-1, with 7 positions matching TRBD2. V trimming: 7 bases; J trimming: 10 bases; junction bases outside the gene matches: 7. Germline lookup yields CDR1 ENHRY and CDR2 SYGVKD. This CDR3 contains 12 residues. CDR3 in amino acids: CAIISRGGEQFF. The DNA for the CDR3 is TGTGCCATCATCAGCCGCGGGGGAGAGCAGTTCTTC.

The chain combines TRBV12-5 with TRBJ2-3, with 7 positions matching TRBD1. Looked up from germline, CDR1 is LGHNT and CDR2 is FRNRAP. Trimming cost V 4 bases and J 0 bases; bases outside gene matches: 1. The CDR3 totals 14 residues. The CDR3 is CASGWDRSTDTQYF. DNA for the CDR3: TGTGCTAGTGGTTGGGACAGAAGCACAGATACGCAGTATTTT.

This chain links TRBV21-1 with TRBJ2-5; the DNA was not compared with TRBD2, the D call given in the table. TRBV21-1 is marked as a pseudogene. The CDR3 is 18 residues long. The DNA for the CDR3 is TGTGCCAGCAGCAAAGGACTAGCGGGGGGGAAGTACCAAGAGACCCAGTACTTC. Translating it yields CASSKGLAGGKYQETQYF.

The chain combines TRBV5-5 with TRBJ1-5; D may be TRBD1 (5 bases). The CDR3 extends over 12 amino acids. The germline CDR1 and CDR2 sequences are SGHKS and YYEKEE (reference sequence). Trimming stripped 3 bases from V and 6 bases from J, with 7 bases between. The CDR3 coding sequence is TGTGCCAGCAGCTCCGGGGGTCAGCCCCAGCATTTT. This codes for CASSSGGQPQHF.